This entry lists 14 T cell receptor beta chains sequenced from one sample in a study of CD8 T cells in Susac syndrome. An input of roughly 0.5 to 1 ug of RNA was subjected to reverse transcription using random hexamers. TCRdb reanalysed the immunoSEQ multiplex PCR reads using MiXCR and keeps one entry per CDR3 protein. This sample has some 160,000 distinct CDR3 sequences, with approximately 95% found just once. The sample comprised CD8+ T cells from PBMCs. The receptors stem from a human donor with multiple sclerosis.

This chain links TRBV12-3 or TRBV12-4 with TRBJ1-1, with D uncertain. The CDR3 contains 11 residues. Trimming removed 6 bases from V and 5 bases from J, with 7 bases in between. DNA for the CDR3: TGTGCCAGCAGCCCGAAGACTGAAGCTTTCTTT. It yields the protein CASSPKTEAFF.

V and J are TRBV2 and TRBJ2-1, with 12 bases aligning to TRBD2. V lost 6 bases and J lost 4; bases outside the gene matches: 4. Germline V gene lookup returns CDR1 SNHLY and CDR2 FYNNEI. The CDR3 spans 15 residues. The CDR3 is CASRVTSGSYNEQFF. For the CDR3, the DNA is TGTGCCAGCAGGGTGACTAGCGGGAGTTACAATGAGCAGTTCTTC. Filled out from reference TRBV2 and TRBJ2-1, the complete variable domain reads EPEVTQTPSHQVTQMGQEVILRCVPISNHLYFYWYRQILGQKVEFLVSFYNNEISEKSEIFDDQFSVERPDGSNFTLKIRSTKLEDSAMYFCASRVTSGSYNEQFFGPGTRLTVL.

This CDR3 reads CSVSVGSSYNEQFF. The CDR3 bases are TGCAGCGTTTCGGTGGGGAGCTCCTACAATGAGCAGTTCTTC. V usage is TRBV29-1 and J usage is TRBJ2-1; TRBD2 is a possible D gene (5 bases). The V end was cut by 5 bases, the J end by 0 bases, with 11 bases between. The CDR3 runs 14 residues. Germline-derived CDR1 and CDR2 are SQVTM and ANQGSEA.

The chain's CDR3 is CASSVHGRDYEQYF. The CDR3 region has the DNA TGTGCCAGCAGCGTACATGGGCGGGACTACGAGCAGTACTTC. The chain couples TRBV9 to TRBJ2-7; a possible D gene is TRBD2 (6 bases). V shed 1 base and J shed 3 bases, with 11 bases lying between them. The CDR3 has 14 amino acids. Germline-derived CDR1 and CDR2 are SGDLS and YYNGEE. Full variable domain (outside the CDR3, taken from reference TRBV9 and TRBJ2-7): DSGVTQTPKHLITATGQRVTLRCSPRSGDLSVYWYQQSLDQGLQFLIQYYNGEERAKGNILERFSAQQFPDLHSELNLSSLELGDSALYFCASSVHGRDYEQYFGPGTRLTVT.

This chain joins TRBV20-1 and TRBJ2-7, with no clear D. The V end was cut by 1 base, the J end by 3 bases, with 4 bases between. The CDR3 contains 11 residues. CDR1 is DFQATT, CDR2 SNEGSKA, per germline (reference sequence). The CDR3 nucleotides read TGCAGTGCTAGAGTCAACTACGAGCAGTACTTC. This encodes CSARVNYEQYF.

V gene TRBV5-6 combines with J gene TRBJ1-4, with 7 bases aligning to TRBD1. V shed 3 bases and J 8 bases; nucleotides not matched to a gene: 7. The length of the CDR3 is 14 residues. Germline V lookup: CDR1 SGHDT, CDR2 YYEEEE. The CDR3 here is CASSSLTGQEKLFF. DNA of the CDR3: TGTGCCAGCAGCTCCCTGACAGGGCAGGAAAAACTGTTTTTT. The variable domain in full, with the rest retrieved from reference TRBV5-6 and TRBJ1-4, is DAGVTQSPTHLIKTRGQQVTLRCSPKSGHDTVSWYQQALGQGPQFIFQYYEEEERQRGNFPDRFSGHQFPNYSSELNVNALLLGDSALYLCASSSLTGQEKLFFGSGTQLSVL.

This chain links TRBV9 with TRBJ2-6; tentative D call: TRBD2 (6 bases). V was trimmed by 3 bases and J by 1 base, leaving 8 bases between them. CDR1 and CDR2 from the germline V gene are SGDLS and YYNGEE. The CDR3 has 15 residues. CDR3 residues: CASSGEASGANVLTF. The CDR3 DNA reads TGTGCCAGCAGCGGGGAGGCTTCTGGGGCCAACGTCCTGACTTTC.

J is TRBJ2-1 and V is TRBV3-1; D remains ambiguous. CDR1 and CDR2 (germline): LGHDT, YNNKEL (reference sequence). This CDR3 region has 10 residues. This CDR3 reads CARIADEQFF. In nucleotides, the CDR3 is TGTGCGAGGATTGCAGATGAGCAGTTCTTC.

This sequence joins TRBV7-8 and TRBJ2-5, with a possible D match to TRBD2 (6 bases). There are 14 residues in the CDR3. Trimming left V 1 base short and J 5 bases short, with 11 bases between. Germline loops: CDR1 SGHVS, CDR2 FQNEAQ. CDR3: CASSLVRLAETQYF. The CDR3, as DNA: TGTGCCAGCAGCTTAGTCCGGCTAGCGGAGACCCAGTACTTC.

The chain is built from TRBV27 and TRBJ2-3; TRBD2 is a possible D gene (5 bases). Trimming left V 2 bases short and J 3 bases short, with 12 bases between. Germline loops: CDR1 MNHEY, CDR2 SMNVEV (reference sequence). The length of the CDR3 is 15 residues. CDR3 nucleotide sequence: TGTGCCAGCAGTTTAGAACCGGGAAGAACAGATACGCAGTATTTT. Residues: CASSLEPGRTDTQYF.

The chain recombines TRBV27 with TRBJ2-7; 10 bases agree with TRBD2. J was trimmed by 3 bases and V by 6 bases; bases with no gene match: 5. CDR3 length equals 14 residues. Germline V gives CDR1 MNHEY, CDR2 SMNVEV (reference sequence). CDR3 nucleotides: TGTGCCAGCAGAGCTAGCGGGAGAGGCTACGAGCAGTACTTC. Its protein product is CASRASGRGYEQYF.

DNA of the CDR3: TGTGCCAGCAGTGAATCGGGAGGGCCCTCCTACGAGCAGTACTTC. The encoded protein is CASSESGGPSYEQYF. The rearrangement joins TRBV6-1 to TRBJ2-7, with TRBD2 matching over 8 bases. The CDR3 is 15 amino acids. Germline CDR1 MNHNS, CDR2 SASEGT. With V trimmed by 2 bases and J by 0 bases, 3 bases remained unmatched.

The rearrangement uses TRBV2 and TRBJ2-7, with 8 bases lining up with TRBD1. Germline CDR1 SNHLY, CDR2 FYNNEI. V shed 7 bases, J shed 5 bases, and the junction held 13 bases outside the gene matches. The CDR3 is 15 amino acids. Here the CDR3 DNA reads TGTGCCAGCAACTCCGGACAGGGAATTTCCAACGAGCAGTACTTC. Amino acids: CASNSGQGISNEQYF.

A single count supports this clonotype. J is TRBJ2-6 and V is TRBV12-3 or TRBV12-4; D ambiguous. Trimming took off 8 bases at V and 1 base at J, with 9 bases between the two ends. The CDR3 totals 14 residues. This chain's CDR3 is CASVLGSGANVLTF. The CDR3 nucleotides read TGTGCCAGCGTCTTGGGTTCTGGGGCCAACGTCCTGACTTTC.